Listed below are T cell receptor beta chains from one sample, sequenced in a study of shared clonotypes between healthy human individuals. Sequencing was performed with immunoSEQ multiplex PCR; in TCRdb, only in-frame clones are kept and a portion is missing. The table includes some 500,000 clones, roughly 95% detected once. The sequencing input was naive CD4+ T cells sorted from blood. These receptors came from a woman aged 25 to 45 in good health. Both conserved end residues are part of each CDR3. The D gene is left open where the match is weak. The size of a clone is reported for some rows only, either as once, few or many, or as a class for expanded clones.

clone_size	d_call	v_call	j_call	cdr3_aa	cdr3_nt
.	TRBD2	TRBV13	TRBJ2-1	CASSPVGREGRNEQFF	TGTGCCAGCAGCCCCGTCGGGCGGGAGGGCCGCAATGAGCAGTTCTTC
.	.	TRBV28	TRBJ2-7	CASSSPPHRVGLYEQYF	TGTGCCAGCAGTTCCCCCCCCCACAGGGTAGGCCTCTACGAGCAGTACTTC
.	.	TRBV28	TRBJ1-5	CASILGGGNQPQHF	TGTGCCAGCATACTCGGCGGGGGCAATCAGCCCCAGCATTTT
.	TRBD1	TRBV28	TRBJ2-7	CASNGGQVYEQYF	TGTGCCAGCAACGGGGGACAGGTCTACGAGCAGTACTTC
.	TRBD1	TRBV6-1	TRBJ2-7	CASTRGGTGLYEQYF	TGTGCCAGCACCAGGGGAGGGACAGGGCTGTACGAGCAGTACTTC
once	.	TRBV5-6	TRBJ1-1	CASSVVQGTEAFF	TGTGCCAGCAGCGTCGTCCAGGGAACTGAAGCTTTCTTT
.	.	TRBV4-1	TRBJ1-6	CASSPGSSYNSPLHF	TGCGCCAGCAGCCCGGGGAGCTCCTATAATTCACCCCTCCACTTT
.	TRBD2	TRBV7-9	TRBJ2-2	CASSPSGRANGELFF	TGTGCCAGCAGCCCTAGCGGGAGGGCCAACGGGGAGCTGTTTTTT
.	.	TRBV18	TRBJ2-7	CASSSTVFGADYEQYF	TGTGCCAGCTCAAGTACAGTTTTCGGGGCGGACTACGAGCAGTACTTC
.	.	TRBV28	TRBJ1-5	CASSWEGQGNLVSNQPQHF	TGTGCCAGCAGTTGGGAGGGGCAGGGAAACCTGGTTAGCAATCAGCCCCAGCATTTT
.	TRBD1	TRBV19	TRBJ1-3	CASSFAGTVSGNTIYF	TGTGCCAGTAGTTTCGCCGGGACAGTCTCTGGAAACACCATATATTTT
.	.	TRBV29-1	TRBJ1-1	CSVLQRNTEAFF	TGCAGCGTCCTACAGAGGAACACTGAAGCTTTCTTT